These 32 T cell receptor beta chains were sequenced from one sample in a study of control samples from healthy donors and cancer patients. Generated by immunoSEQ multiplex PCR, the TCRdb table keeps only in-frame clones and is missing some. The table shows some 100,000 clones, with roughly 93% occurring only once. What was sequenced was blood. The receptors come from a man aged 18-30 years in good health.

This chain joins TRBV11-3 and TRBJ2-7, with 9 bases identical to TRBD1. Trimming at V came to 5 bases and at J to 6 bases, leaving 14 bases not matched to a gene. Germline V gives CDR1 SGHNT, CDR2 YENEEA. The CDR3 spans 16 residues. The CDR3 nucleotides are TGTGCCAGCAGCCCCGGGACAGGGAATATCCCGGGCGAGCAGTACTTC. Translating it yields CASSPGTGNIPGEQYF. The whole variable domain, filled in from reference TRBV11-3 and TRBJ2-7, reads EAGVVQSPRYKIIEKKQPVAFWCNPISGHNTLYWYLQNLGQGPELLIRYENEEAVDDSQLPKDRFSAERLKGVDSTLKIQPAELGDSAVYLCASSPGTGNIPGEQYFGPGTRLTVT.

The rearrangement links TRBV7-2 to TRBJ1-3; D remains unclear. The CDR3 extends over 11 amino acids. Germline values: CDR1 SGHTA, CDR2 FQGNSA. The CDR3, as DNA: TGTGCAGGCGGCGCTGGAAACACCATATATTTT. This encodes CAGGAGNTIYF.

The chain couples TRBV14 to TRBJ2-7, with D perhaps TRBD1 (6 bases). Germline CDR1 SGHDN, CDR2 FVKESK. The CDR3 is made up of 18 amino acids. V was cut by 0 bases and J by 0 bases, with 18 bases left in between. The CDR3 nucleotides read TGTGCCAGCAGCCAAGAACAGGGTATTCCCCTGAACTCCTACGAGCAGTACTTC. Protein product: CASSQEQGIPLNSYEQYF.

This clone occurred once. CDR3 nucleotides: TGTGCCAGCAGCCAAGATTGGGGCAGGGACCCTGGAAACACCATATATTTT. Translation: CASSQDWGRDPGNTIYF. The gene calls are TRBV4-2 and TRBJ1-3, with TRBD1 as a possible D gene (5 bases). The length of the CDR3 is 17 residues. Between the trimmed V and J ends, which lost 0 bases and 2 bases, there was a span of 14 bases. CDR1 is LGHNA and CDR2 is YNFKEQ in the germline V gene.

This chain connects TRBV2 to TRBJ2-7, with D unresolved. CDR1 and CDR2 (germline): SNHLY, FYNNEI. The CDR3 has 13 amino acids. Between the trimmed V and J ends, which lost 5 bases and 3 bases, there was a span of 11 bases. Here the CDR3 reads CASSRRPGYEQYF. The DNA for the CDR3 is TGTGCCAGCAGTCGCCGACCCGGCTACGAGCAGTACTTC.

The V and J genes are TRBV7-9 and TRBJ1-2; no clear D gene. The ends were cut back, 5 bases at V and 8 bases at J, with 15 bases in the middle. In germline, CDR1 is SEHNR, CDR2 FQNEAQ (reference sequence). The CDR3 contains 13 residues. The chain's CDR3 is CASSTADGRGYTF. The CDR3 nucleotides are TGTGCCAGCAGCACGGCGGATGGACGCGGCTACACCTTC.

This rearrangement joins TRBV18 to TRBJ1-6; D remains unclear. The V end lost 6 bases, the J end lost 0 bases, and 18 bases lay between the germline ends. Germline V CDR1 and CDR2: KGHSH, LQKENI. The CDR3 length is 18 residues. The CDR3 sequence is CASSSGTGYSSYNSPLHF. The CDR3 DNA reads TGTGCCAGCTCCTCAGGAACGGGGTACAGCTCCTATAATTCACCCCTCCACTTT.

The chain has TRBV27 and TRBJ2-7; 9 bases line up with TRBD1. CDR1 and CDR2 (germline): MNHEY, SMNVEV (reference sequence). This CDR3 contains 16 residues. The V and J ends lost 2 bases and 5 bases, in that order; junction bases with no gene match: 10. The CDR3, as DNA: TGTGCCAGCAGTTTAAGATACACAGGGGGCGCGGACGAGCAGTACTTC. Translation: CASSLRYTGGADEQYF.

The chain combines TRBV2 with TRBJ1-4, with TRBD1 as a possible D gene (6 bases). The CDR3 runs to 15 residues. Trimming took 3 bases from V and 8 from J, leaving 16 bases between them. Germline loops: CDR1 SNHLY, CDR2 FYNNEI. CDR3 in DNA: TGTGCCAGCAGTGACCTACAGGGAATCGACGAAAAACTGTTTTTT. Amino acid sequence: CASSDLQGIDEKLFF.

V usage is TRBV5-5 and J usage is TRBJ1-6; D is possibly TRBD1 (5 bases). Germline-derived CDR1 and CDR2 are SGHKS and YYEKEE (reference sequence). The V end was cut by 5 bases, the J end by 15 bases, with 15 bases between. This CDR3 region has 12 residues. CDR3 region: CASSTAGSILHF. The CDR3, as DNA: TGTGCCAGCAGTACCGCAGGGTCGATCCTCCACTTT.

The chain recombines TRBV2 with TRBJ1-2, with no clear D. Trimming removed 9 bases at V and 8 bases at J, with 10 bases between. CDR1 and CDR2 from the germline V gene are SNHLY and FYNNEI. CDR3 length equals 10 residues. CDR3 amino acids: CASRLGGYTF. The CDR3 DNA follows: TGTGCCAGTCGGCTGGGCGGCTACACCTTC. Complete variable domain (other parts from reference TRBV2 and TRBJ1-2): EPEVTQTPSHQVTQMGQEVILRCVPISNHLYFYWYRQILGQKVEFLVSFYNNEISEKSEIFDDQFSVERPDGSNFTLKIRSTKLEDSAMYFCASRLGGYTFGSGTRLTVV.

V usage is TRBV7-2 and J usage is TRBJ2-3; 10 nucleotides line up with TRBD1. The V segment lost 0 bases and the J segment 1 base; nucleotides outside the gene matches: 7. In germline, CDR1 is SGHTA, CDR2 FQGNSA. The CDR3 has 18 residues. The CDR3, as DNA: TGTGCCAGCAGCTTAGCGAATACCGGGACAGGGGGCACAGATACGCAGTATTTT. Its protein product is CASSLANTGTGGTDTQYF.

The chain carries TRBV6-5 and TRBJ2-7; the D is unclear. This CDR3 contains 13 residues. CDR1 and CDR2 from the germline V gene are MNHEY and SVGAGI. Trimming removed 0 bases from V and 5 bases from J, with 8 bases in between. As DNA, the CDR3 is TGTGCCAGCAGTTACTCGTCGATGGACGAGCAGTACTTC. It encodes CASSYSSMDEQYF.

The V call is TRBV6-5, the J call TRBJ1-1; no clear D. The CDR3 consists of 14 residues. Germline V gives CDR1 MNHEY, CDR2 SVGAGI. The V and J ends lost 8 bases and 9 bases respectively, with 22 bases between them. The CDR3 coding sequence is TGTGCCAGCGTCAGAAGGGAGGCAGCCGCGCAAGCTTTCTTT. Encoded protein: CASVRREAAAQAFF.

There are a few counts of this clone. The CDR3 spells CASSQDLDFPMNTGELFF. Written as DNA, the CDR3 is TGCGCCAGCAGCCAAGATCTGGACTTCCCTATGAACACCGGGGAGCTGTTTTTT. The chain joins TRBV4-1 to TRBJ2-2; D may be TRBD2 (5 bases). V dropped 0 bases and J dropped 1 base, with 15 bases sitting between them. The CDR3 length is 18 residues. Germline V gives CDR1 MGHRA, CDR2 YSYEKL.

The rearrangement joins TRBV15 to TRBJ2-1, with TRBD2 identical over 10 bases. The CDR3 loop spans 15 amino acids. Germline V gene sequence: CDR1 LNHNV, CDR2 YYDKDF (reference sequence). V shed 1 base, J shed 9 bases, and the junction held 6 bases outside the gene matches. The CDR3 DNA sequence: TGTGCCACCAGCAGAGGAGCGGGAGGGAACGGTGAGCAGTTCTTC. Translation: CATSRGAGGNGEQFF.

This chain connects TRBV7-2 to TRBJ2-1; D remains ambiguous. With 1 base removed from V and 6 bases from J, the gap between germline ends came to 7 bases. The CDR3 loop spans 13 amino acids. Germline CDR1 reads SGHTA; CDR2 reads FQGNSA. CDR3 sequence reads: CASSLGYPNEQFF. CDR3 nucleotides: TGTGCCAGCAGCTTAGGCTACCCCAATGAGCAGTTCTTC.

CDR3 in DNA: TGCGCCAGCAGCCGGGCGTATTCAGGGGGGCTCTACGAGCAGTACTTC. Amino acids: CASSRAYSGGLYEQYF. This chain links TRBV4-1 with TRBJ2-7, with D perhaps matching TRBD1 (7 bases). The CDR3 is 16 residues long. The V end lost 4 bases, the J end lost 3 bases, and 19 bases lay between the germline ends. CDR1 and CDR2 (germline): MGHRA, YSYEKL.

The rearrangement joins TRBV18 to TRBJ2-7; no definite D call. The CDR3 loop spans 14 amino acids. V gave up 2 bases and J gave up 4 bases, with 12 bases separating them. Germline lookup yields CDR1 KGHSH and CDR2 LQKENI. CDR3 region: CASSPVATTYEQYF. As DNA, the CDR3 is TGTGCCAGCTCACCAGTCGCGACAACGTACGAGCAGTACTTC.

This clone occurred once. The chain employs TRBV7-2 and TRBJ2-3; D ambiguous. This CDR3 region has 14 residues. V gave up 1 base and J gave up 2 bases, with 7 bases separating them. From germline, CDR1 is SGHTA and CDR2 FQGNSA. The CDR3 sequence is CASSLDPLTDTQYF. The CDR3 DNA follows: TGTGCCAGCAGCTTAGACCCTCTCACAGATACGCAGTATTTT.

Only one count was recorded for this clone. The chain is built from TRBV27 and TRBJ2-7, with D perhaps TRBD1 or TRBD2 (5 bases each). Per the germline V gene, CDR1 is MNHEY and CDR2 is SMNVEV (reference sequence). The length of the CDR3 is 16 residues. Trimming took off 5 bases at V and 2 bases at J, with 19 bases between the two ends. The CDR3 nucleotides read TGTGCCAGCAGTCCCCGGTTCGGGACGAACCCCTACGAGCAGTACTTC. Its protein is CASSPRFGTNPYEQYF.

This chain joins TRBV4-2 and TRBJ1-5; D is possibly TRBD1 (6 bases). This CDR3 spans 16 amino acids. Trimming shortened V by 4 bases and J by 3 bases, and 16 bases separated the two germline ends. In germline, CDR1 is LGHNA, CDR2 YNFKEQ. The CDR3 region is CASSPLWAGDNQPQHF. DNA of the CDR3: TGTGCCAGCAGCCCCCTTTGGGCAGGGGACAATCAGCCCCAGCATTTT.

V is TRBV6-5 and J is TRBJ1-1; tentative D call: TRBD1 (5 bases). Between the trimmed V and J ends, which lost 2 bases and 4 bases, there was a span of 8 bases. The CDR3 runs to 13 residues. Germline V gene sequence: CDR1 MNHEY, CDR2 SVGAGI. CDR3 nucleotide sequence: TGTGCCAGCAGTTACGGGGGGGGCACTGAAGCTTTCTTT. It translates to CASSYGGGTEAFF.

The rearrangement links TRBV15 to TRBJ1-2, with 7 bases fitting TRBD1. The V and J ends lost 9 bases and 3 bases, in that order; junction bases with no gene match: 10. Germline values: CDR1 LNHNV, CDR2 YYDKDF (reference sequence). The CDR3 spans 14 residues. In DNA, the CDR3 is TGTGCCACAACCGAGACAGGGTTAGACTATGGCTACACCTTC. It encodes CATTETGLDYGYTF.

CDR3 amino acids: CASSILPGRAGGELFF. Here the CDR3 DNA reads TGTGCCAGTAGTATCCTTCCCGGGAGGGCCGGCGGGGAGCTGTTTTTT. V is TRBV19 and J is TRBJ2-2, with TRBD2 matching over 8 bases. The CDR3 spans 16 residues. V gave up 3 bases and J gave up 7 bases; unmatched junction bases: 10. The germline CDR1 and CDR2 sequences are LNHDA and SQIVND (reference sequence).

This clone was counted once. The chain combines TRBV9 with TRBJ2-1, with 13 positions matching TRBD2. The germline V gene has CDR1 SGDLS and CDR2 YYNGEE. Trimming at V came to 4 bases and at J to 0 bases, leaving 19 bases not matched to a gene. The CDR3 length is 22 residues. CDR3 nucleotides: TGTGCCAGCAGCCCACGGAGGGGGGGAAGTGGGACTAGCGGGGTCTCCTACAATGAGCAGTTCTTC. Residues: CASSPRRGGSGTSGVSYNEQFF.

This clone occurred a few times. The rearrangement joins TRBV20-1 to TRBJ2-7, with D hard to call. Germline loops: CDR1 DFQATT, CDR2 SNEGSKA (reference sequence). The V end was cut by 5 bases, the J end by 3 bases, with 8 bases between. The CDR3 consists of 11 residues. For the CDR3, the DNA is TGCAGTGCTTACAACAGCTACGAGCAGTACTTC. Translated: CSAYNSYEQYF.

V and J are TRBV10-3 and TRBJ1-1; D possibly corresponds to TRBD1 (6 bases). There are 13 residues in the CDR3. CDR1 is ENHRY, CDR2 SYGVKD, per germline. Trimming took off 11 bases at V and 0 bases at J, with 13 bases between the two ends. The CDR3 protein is CAVNRDMNTEAFF. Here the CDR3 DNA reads TGTGCCGTCAACAGGGACATGAACACTGAAGCTTTCTTT.

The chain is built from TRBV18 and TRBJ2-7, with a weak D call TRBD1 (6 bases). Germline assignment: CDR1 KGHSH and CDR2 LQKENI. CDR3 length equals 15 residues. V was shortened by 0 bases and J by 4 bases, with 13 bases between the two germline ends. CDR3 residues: CASSPPATGGYEQYF. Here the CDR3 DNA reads TGTGCCAGCTCACCACCCGCGACAGGTGGTTACGAGCAGTACTTC.

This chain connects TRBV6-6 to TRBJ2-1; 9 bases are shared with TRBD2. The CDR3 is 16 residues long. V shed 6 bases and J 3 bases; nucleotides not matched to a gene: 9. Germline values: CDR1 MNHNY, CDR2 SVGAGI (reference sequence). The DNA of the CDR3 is TGTGCCAGCAGGCTTAACGCGGGGGGGTACTACAATGAGCAGTTCTTC. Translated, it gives CASRLNAGGYYNEQFF.

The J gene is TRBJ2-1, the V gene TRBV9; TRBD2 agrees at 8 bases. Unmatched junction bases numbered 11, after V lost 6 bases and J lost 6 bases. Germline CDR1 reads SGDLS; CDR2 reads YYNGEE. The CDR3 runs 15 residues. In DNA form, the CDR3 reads TGTGCCAGCACCCCCTCTAGCGGGCGTTTCAATGAGCAGTTCTTC. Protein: CASTPSSGRFNEQFF.

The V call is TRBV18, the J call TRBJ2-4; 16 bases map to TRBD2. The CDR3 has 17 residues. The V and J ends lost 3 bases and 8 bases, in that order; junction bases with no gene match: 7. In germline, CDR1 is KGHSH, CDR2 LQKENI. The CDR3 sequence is CASSPPGTSGGADIQYF. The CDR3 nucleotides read TGTGCCAGCTCACCCCCTGGGACTAGCGGGGGGGCGGACATTCAGTACTTC.